These T cell receptor beta chains were read from a single sample in a study of chemoradiotherapy in HPV16-positive cancers. Sequencing was performed with immunoSEQ multiplex PCR; in TCRdb, only in-frame clones are kept and a portion is missing. Of 7,000 or so clones listed, around four fifths were seen once; the top ten hold over 15%. This specimen was taken from a patient who underwent chemoradiotherapy. The source of these receptors is a human donor with HPV-associated anogenital cancer. Each CDR3 is given with its conserved first and last residue. The order of the fields is V gene, D gene, clone size, J gene, CDR3 protein, CDR3 DNA. D genes are given only for firm matches. Part of the rows lack a size; the others show once, few, many or a class for expanded clones.

>TRBV28|NA|NA|TRBJ2-1
CASSFHSLGGGTGEQFF
TGTGCCAGCAGTTTTCATTCACTCGGAGGCGGCACCGGTGAGCAGTTCTTC
>TRBV2|NA|NA|TRBJ2-2
CASRPTKNTGELFF
TGTGCCAGCAGGCCCACCAAGAACACCGGGGAGCTGTTTTTT
>TRBV9|NA|NA|TRBJ2-2
CASSSYTGELFF
TGTGCCAGCAGCTCTTACACCGGGGAGCTGTTTTTT
>TRBV7-6|TRBD1|few|TRBJ2-5
CASSLVGQGEETQYF
TGTGCCAGCAGCTTAGTAGGACAGGGCGAGGAGACCCAGTACTTC
>TRBV10-3|NA|NA|TRBJ2-7
CAISEGRKGGAYEQYF
TGTGCCATCAGTGAGGGGCGTAAAGGGGGGGCCTACGAGCAGTACTTC
>TRBV19|TRBD1|NA|TRBJ1-4
CASSPVGTGDEKLFF
TGTGCCAGTAGTCCTGTGGGGACAGGGGACGAAAAACTGTTTTTT
>TRBV28|NA|NA|TRBJ1-4
CASSSQGLGKLFF
TGTGCCAGCAGTTCACAGGGTTTGGGAAAACTGTTTTTT
>TRBV2|TRBD2|NA|TRBJ2-3
CASIRLAGDTDTQYF
TGTGCCAGCATCCGACTAGCGGGGGACACAGATACGCAGTATTTT
>TRBV6-6|NA|NA|TRBJ1-1
CASRLDRDTEAFF
TGTGCCAGCAGACTGGACAGAGACACTGAAGCTTTCTTT
>TRBV5-1|TRBD1|NA|TRBJ1-2
CASSLSTGVGDGYTF
TGCGCCAGCAGCCTATCGACAGGGGTTGGTGATGGCTACACCTTC
>TRBV10-1|NA|NA|TRBJ2-5
CASRLSWTQYF
TGCGCCAGCAGGCTGTCTTGGACCCAGTACTTC
>TRBV6-1|NA|NA|TRBJ1-1
CASSSGSRAFF
TGTGCCAGCAGCTCCGGGAGCAGGGCTTTCTTT
>TRBV6-1|NA|NA|TRBJ1-3
CASSEMAWGSSGNTIYF
TGTGCCAGCAGTGAAATGGCCTGGGGCAGCTCTGGAAACACCATATATTTT
>TRBV10-2|NA|NA|TRBJ2-7
CASSKGYEQYF
TGCGCCAGCAGTAAGGGCTACGAGCAGTACTTC
>TRBV30|NA|NA|TRBJ2-2
CAWSDFHTGELFF
TGTGCCTGGAGTGACTTTCACACCGGGGAGCTGTTTTTT
>TRBV6-5|NA|NA|TRBJ2-1
CASKLGLGVYNEQFF
TGTGCCAGCAAATTGGGTCTGGGGGTCTACAATGAGCAGTTCTTC
>TRBV2|TRBD1|NA|TRBJ2-5
CAAGGIRQETQYF
TGTGCCGCAGGGGGAATACGGCAAGAGACCCAGTACTTC
>TRBV9|NA|NA|TRBJ2-3
CASSLDVDTQYF
TGTGCCAGCAGCCTGGACGTTGATACGCAGTATTTT
>TRBV10-3|NA|NA|TRBJ1-2
CAISESSTHGYTF
TGTGCCATCAGTGAGTCCAGCACCCATGGCTACACCTTC
>TRBV18|NA|NA|TRBJ1-1
CASSSGGGGTEAFF
TGTGCCAGCTCAAGTGGGGGCGGAGGAACTGAAGCTTTCTTT
>TRBV28|TRBD2|once|TRBJ2-3
CASISGGADTDTQYF
TGTGCCAGCATCAGCGGGGGGGCCGACACAGATACGCAGTATTTT
>TRBV27|NA|NA|TRBJ1-1
CASSFGARLNTEAFF
TGTGCCAGCAGTTTTGGGGCTAGACTGAACACTGAAGCTTTCTTT
>TRBV11-2|NA|NA|TRBJ1-1
CASSFAAGATVNTEAFF
TGTGCCAGCAGCTTCGCCGCAGGGGCTACGGTGAACACTGAAGCTTTCTTT
>TRBV28|NA|NA|TRBJ1-6
CASSLWVAVGPRNFDLHF
TGTGCCAGCAGTTTATGGGTGGCGGTTGGCCCCCGAAATTTCGACCTCCACTTT
>TRBV2|NA|NA|TRBJ2-7
CASGGLIYEQYF
TGTGCCAGCGGGGGGCTTATCTACGAGCAGTACTTC
>TRBV2|NA|few|TRBJ2-7
CASSPTGYEQYF
TGTGCCAGCAGCCCCACAGGGTACGAGCAGTACTTC
>TRBV5-6|NA|NA|TRBJ1-1
CASSLETEAFF
TGTGCCAGCAGCTTGGAAACGGAGGCTTTCTTT
>TRBV5-1|TRBD1|NA|TRBJ1-1
CASRITGGTEAFF
TGCGCCAGCAGAATAACAGGGGGCACTGAAGCTTTCTTT
>TRBV5-1|TRBD2|NA|TRBJ2-7
CASSSLGGGSSYEQYF
TGCGCCAGCAGCTCGCTTGGCGGGGGGAGCTCCTACGAGCAGTACTTC
>TRBV18|TRBD2|once|TRBJ2-3
CASSPNSGGRTDTQYF
TGTGCCAGCTCACCAAATAGCGGGGGAAGGACAGATACGCAGTATTTT
>TRBV28|NA|NA|TRBJ2-2
CASSLGRYPRINTGELFF
TGTGCCAGCAGTTTAGGACGGTATCCTCGTATCAACACCGGGGAGCTGTTTTTT
>TRBV6-5|NA|NA|TRBJ1-2
CASSSPEGYTF
TGTGCCAGCAGTTCCCCCGAAGGCTACACCTTC
>TRBV7-9|NA|NA|TRBJ2-5
CASSWAAGTQETQYF
TGTGCCAGCAGCTGGGCGGCCGGGACCCAAGAGACCCAGTACTTC
>TRBV5-1|TRBD1|NA|TRBJ2-3
CASSLDVRGTDTQYF
TGCGCCAGCAGCTTGGATGTCAGGGGGACAGATACGCAGTATTTT
>TRBV11-2|NA|NA|TRBJ1-6
CASSFRESPLHF
TGTGCCAGCAGCTTCCGGGAATCACCCCTCCACTTT
>TRBV19|TRBD1|NA|TRBJ1-2
CASKGQGFLSNYGYTF
TGTGCCAGTAAGGGACAGGGCTTTTTGTCTAACTATGGCTACACCTTC
>TRBV4-2|TRBD2|NA|TRBJ2-3
CASSQDGLAGGSDTQYF
TGTGCCAGCAGCCAAGATGGGCTAGCGGGGGGTTCAGATACGCAGTATTTT
>TRBV27|NA|few|TRBJ1-5
CASSPLLGNQPQHF
TGTGCCAGCAGTCCCCTCCTGGGAAATCAGCCCCAGCATTTT
>TRBV5-1|TRBD1|few|TRBJ1-2
CASSGTDYGYTF
TGCGCCAGCAGCGGGACAGACTATGGCTACACCTTC
>TRBV30|NA|NA|TRBJ1-4
CAWGGNRGEKLFF
TGTGCCTGGGGGGGTAATCGGGGGGAAAAACTGTTTTTT
>TRBV5-4|NA|NA|TRBJ1-1
CASSPQVNTEAFF
TGTGCCAGCAGCCCCCAAGTGAACACTGAAGCTTTCTTT
>TRBV9|NA|NA|TRBJ1-2
CASSPQALTPPNYGYTF
TGTGCCAGCAGCCCCCAGGCCTTGACGCCTCCCAACTATGGCTACACCTTC
>TRBV5-4|TRBD2|NA|TRBJ2-2
CASSFGLAGAPGSGELFF
TGTGCCAGCAGCTTTGGGCTAGCGGGGGCCCCGGGGTCCGGGGAGCTGTTTTTT
>TRBV18|TRBD2|NA|TRBJ2-1
CASSPQRGAYNEQFF
TGTGCCAGCTCACCGCAGCGGGGGGCCTACAATGAGCAGTTCTTC
>TRBV2|TRBD1|NA|TRBJ1-5
CASSYSGQLNQPQHF
TGTGCCAGCAGTTACTCGGGACAGCTGAATCAGCCCCAGCATTTT
>TRBV5-1|NA|NA|TRBJ1-1
CASSLAGGDTEAFF
TGCGCCAGCAGCTTGGCCGGGGGGGACACTGAAGCTTTCTTT
>TRBV5-1|TRBD2|NA|TRBJ2-2
CASNREATGELFF
TGCGCCAGCAACCGGGAGGCCACCGGGGAGCTGTTTTTT
>TRBV19|NA|NA|TRBJ1-1
CASSLEARGTEAFF
TGTGCCAGTAGCCTAGAGGCCCGGGGTACTGAAGCTTTCTTT
>TRBV19|NA|NA|TRBJ2-1
CASSIGPGAGNNEQFF
TGTGCCAGTAGTATAGGTCCGGGGGCGGGTAACAATGAGCAGTTCTTC
>TRBV6-7|TRBD1|NA|TRBJ1-3
CASSRHLRDSGSLSGNTIYF
TGTGCCAGCAGTCGTCACCTCCGGGACAGTGGGTCCCTCTCTGGAAACACCATATATTTT
>TRBV7-9|NA|NA|TRBJ1-2
CASSLAALEQNYGYTF
TGTGCCAGCAGCTTAGCGGCCCTGGAACAGAACTATGGCTACACCTTC
>TRBV18|NA|NA|TRBJ2-6
CASSPPRTVLTF
TGTGCCAGCTCACCACCGAGAACCGTCCTGACTTTC
>TRBV6-5|NA|NA|TRBJ2-2
CASSYSEAGELFF
TGTGCCAGCAGTTACTCAGAAGCCGGGGAGCTGTTTTTT
>TRBV28|TRBD1|NA|TRBJ2-1
CASSPRDRLSNNEQFF
TGTGCCAGCAGTCCCCGGGACAGACTTTCAAACAATGAGCAGTTCTTC
>TRBV4-2|NA|once|TRBJ2-4
CASSQVAGIGGDIQYF
TGTGCCAGCAGCCAAGTGGCAGGAATAGGGGGGGACATTCAGTACTTC